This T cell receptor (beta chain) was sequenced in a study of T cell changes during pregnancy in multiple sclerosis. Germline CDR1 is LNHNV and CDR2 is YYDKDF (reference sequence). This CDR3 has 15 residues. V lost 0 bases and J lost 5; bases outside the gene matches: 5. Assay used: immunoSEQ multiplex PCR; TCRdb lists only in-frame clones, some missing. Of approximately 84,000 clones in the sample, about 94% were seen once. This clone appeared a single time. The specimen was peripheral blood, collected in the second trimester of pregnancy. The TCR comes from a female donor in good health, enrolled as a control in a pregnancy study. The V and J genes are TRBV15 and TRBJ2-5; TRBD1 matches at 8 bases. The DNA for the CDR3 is TGTGCCACCAGCAGAGAAGGACAGGGCGCGGAGACCCAGTACTTC. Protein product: CATSREGQGAETQYF.